What follows describes a single T cell receptor beta chain. This sample is drawn from a study of blood T cell repertoires in COVID-19. Using immunoSEQ multiplex PCR, the repertoire was profiled, and TCRdb retains in-frame clones only, with some absent. The table has about 120,000 clones, about nine tenths seen once; the top ten hold 4% to 5.5%. The germline V gene has CDR1 MNHNY and CDR2 SVGAGI (reference sequence). This CDR3 contains 14 residues. V shed 8 bases and J 2 bases; nucleotides not matched to a gene: 3. The chain uses TRBV6-6 and TRBJ1-4; TRBD1 aligns across 9 bases. Material for sequencing was peripheral blood. This clonotype originated in a woman in her fifties or sixties with acute or convalescent COVID-19. The CDR3 DNA is TGTGCCAGCGGGGACAGGGTTACTAATGAAAAACTGTTTTTT. Encoded protein: CASGDRVTNEKLFF.